This T cell receptor beta chain was obtained from a study of cytomegalovirus exposure and HLA in healthy donors. Findings and caveats of the study: According to the study, around 160 TCR beta chains were cytomegalovirus-associated.

This CDR3 has 15 residues. Trimming at V came to 4 bases and at J to 6 bases, leaving 11 bases not matched to a gene. Germline lookup yields CDR1 MNHEY and CDR2 SMNVEV (reference sequence). Repertoires were generated with immunoSEQ multiplex PCR, while TCRdb's copy carries only in-frame clones and drops some. In the table there are around 160,000 clones, around 89% of which are singletons. About this clone: Its antigen is unknown.

The chain uses TRBV27 and TRBJ1-2; 7 nucleotides line up with TRBD1. Sequences were obtained from PBMCs. This sequence originates from a young man in good health and CMV-seronegative. The CDR3 is CASSSLQGRLDGYTF. The CDR3 bases are TGTGCCAGCAGTTCGTTACAGGGGAGATTGGATGGCTACACCTTC.